The 28 T cell receptor beta chains below all came from one sample that was sequenced in a study of CXCR3-negative and CXCR3-positive naive CD8 T cells. Preparation of TRB cDNA libraries relied on 5' RACE carrying UMI labels. TCRdb reanalyzed the 5' RACE reads and collapses them to one entry per CDR3 protein, without DNA. The table for this sample gives 65,000 to 95,000 distinct CDR3 sequences. The sequenced sample was naive CXCR3- CD8+ T cells from blood. Subset reported: CD45RO-CCR7+CD27+CD95- naive CD8+ T cells lacking CXCR3 (TNR3-). These receptors all stem from a human donor in good health. Some clones in this sample may be carry-over from other donors' samples.

V and J are TRBV29-1 and TRBJ1-1; as DNA is missing, the TRBD1 call by TCRdb cannot be tested. Germline V gene data show CDR1 as SQVTM and CDR2 as ANQGSEA. The CDR3 spans 13 residues. The CDR3 sequence is CSVTQGANTEAFF.

V and J are TRBV29-1 and TRBJ2-7; the D call from TCRdb, TRBD1, cannot be confirmed without DNA. This CDR3 has 14 amino acids. Germline CDR1 and CDR2: SQVTM and ANQGSEA. The CDR3 protein is CSVVSGTGIYEQYF.

This rearrangement joins TRBV12-3 or TRBV12-4 to TRBJ2-1; without DNA, the TCRdb call of TRBD1 cannot be checked. CDR3 length equals 16 residues. This CDR3 reads CASSLQGRSSYNEQFF.

This chain links TRBV9 with TRBJ1-1; absent DNA, TCRdb's TRBD1 call cannot be checked. The V gene's germline CDR1 is SGDLS and CDR2 YYNGEE. This CDR3 region has 14 residues. CDR3 region: CASSPTGINTEAFF.

J is TRBJ1-6 and V is TRBV20-1; the D call from TCRdb, TRBD1, cannot be confirmed without DNA. Germline-derived CDR1 and CDR2 are DFQATT and SNEGSKA (reference sequence). This CDR3 comprises 14 residues. CDR3 protein: CSAGQSSYNSPLHF.

This sequence joins TRBV20-1 and TRBJ2-3; the D call of TRBD2 rests on TCRdb alone, since no DNA is present to check it. The CDR3 runs to 16 residues. Germline CDR1 reads DFQATT; CDR2 reads SNEGSKA (reference sequence). The CDR3 sequence is CSATAGTSGGLDTQYF.

The CDR3 spells CASTTGPPVDFF. J is TRBJ1-1 and V is TRBV6-6; there is no DNA to check the TCRdb D call of TRBD1. The CDR3 contains 12 residues. CDR1 MNHNY and CDR2 SVGAGI come from the germline V gene (reference sequence).

The V call is TRBV13, the J call TRBJ2-3; the D call from TCRdb, TRBD1, cannot be confirmed without DNA. The CDR3 sequence is 16 residues long. Germline CDR1 reads PRHDT; CDR2 reads FYEKMQ (reference sequence). This CDR3 reads CASSLNPLGRTDTQYF.

V and J are TRBV28 and TRBJ2-5; the D call from TCRdb, TRBD1, cannot be confirmed without DNA. The V gene's germline CDR1 is MDHEN and CDR2 SYDVKM. This CDR3 spans 14 amino acids. The CDR3 sequence: CASSNRQGLKTQYF.

The chain joins TRBV29-1 to TRBJ2-4; TCRdb reports TRBD2, a call that lacks DNA to check it against. CDR1 and CDR2 (germline): SQVTM, ANQGSEA. The CDR3 length is 13 residues. CDR3 in amino acids: CSARGTDKNIQYF.

V gene TRBV6-5 combines with J gene TRBJ2-1. The germline gives CDR1 MNHEY, CDR2 SVGAGI. The CDR3 has 13 amino acids. CDR3 amino acids: CASSPGAYNEQFF.

The chain carries TRBV5-1 and TRBJ2-2; TCRdb's assignment of TRBD1 cannot be checked, as there is no DNA. This CDR3 comprises 17 residues. CDR1 is SGHRS, CDR2 YFSETQ, per germline. CDR3 protein: CASRNLRTGGNTGELFF.

The chain is built from TRBV7-3 and TRBJ2-2; the D gene TCRdb calls, TRBD1, cannot be checked with no DNA. Germline CDR1 and CDR2: SGHTA and FQGTGA. The CDR3 extends over 15 amino acids. This CDR3 is CASSPGWGNTGELFF.

The chain joins TRBV29-1 to TRBJ2-3; TCRdb indicates TRBD2, and absent DNA this call remains unverified. The germline gives CDR1 SQVTM, CDR2 ANQGSEA. The CDR3 contains 18 residues. CDR3 sequence: CSDTASGGAEPYTDTQYF.

The chain is built from TRBV13 and TRBJ2-7; TCRdb reports TRBD1, a call that lacks DNA to check it against. The CDR3 has 14 amino acids. Germline CDR1 reads PRHDT; CDR2 reads FYEKMQ (reference sequence). CDR3 in amino acids: CASSLSGGKWEQYF.

The CDR3 loop reads CSATPRGSVRQPQHF. V and J are TRBV20-1 and TRBJ1-5; TCRdb's assignment of TRBD1 cannot be checked, as there is no DNA. CDR1 is DFQATT, CDR2 SNEGSKA, per germline (reference sequence). The CDR3 covers 15 residues.

The CDR3 loop is CATQLVRTVPGEQYF. The rearrangement links TRBV12-1 to TRBJ2-7; no DNA is available, so the TRBD1 call from TCRdb remains unchecked. TRBV12-1 has pseudogene status. The CDR3 length is 15 residues.

The chain uses TRBV6-2 or TRBV6-3 and TRBJ2-2; with no DNA, the TCRdb D assignment of TRBD1 cannot be verified. Germline CDR1 is MNHEY and CDR2 is SVGEGT. CDR3 length equals 14 residues. Here the CDR3 reads CASTPKGEAGELFF.

The gene calls are TRBV28 and TRBJ2-7; with no DNA, the TCRdb D assignment of TRBD2 cannot be verified. Looked up from germline, CDR1 is MDHEN and CDR2 is SYDVKM. The CDR3 has 17 residues. This chain's CDR3 is CASSFSASVSPAYEQYF.

The chain has TRBV29-1 and TRBJ2-1; TCRdb names TRBD1, which stays unverified in the absence of DNA. The CDR3 is 12 amino acids. CDR1 is SQVTM and CDR2 is ANQGSEA in the germline V gene. The CDR3 reads CSVGAGGNEQFF.

The chain recombines TRBV20-1 with TRBJ1-2. Germline values: CDR1 DFQATT, CDR2 SNEGSKA (reference sequence). The CDR3 runs to 12 residues. CDR3: CSASDGNYGYTF.

Here the CDR3 reads CASSLAGHPTDTQYF. J is TRBJ2-3 and V is TRBV5-4; with no DNA, the TCRdb D assignment of TRBD1 cannot be verified. The V gene's germline CDR1 is SGHNT and CDR2 YYREEE (reference sequence). The CDR3 covers 15 residues. The whole variable domain, filled in from reference TRBV5-4 and TRBJ2-3, reads ETGVTQSPTHLIKTRGQQVTLRCSSQSGHNTVSWYQQALGQGPQFIFQYYREEENGRGNFPPRFSGLQFPNYSSELNVNALELDDSALYLCASSLAGHPTDTQYFGPGTRLTVL.

The V and J genes are TRBV7-2 and TRBJ1-2; TCRdb indicates TRBD1, and absent DNA this call remains unverified. The CDR3 loop spans 12 amino acids. The germline gives CDR1 SGHTA, CDR2 FQGNSA. This CDR3 is CASSEGAYGYTF.

V gene TRBV21-1 combines with J gene TRBJ2-2; TCRdb gives TRBD2 as the D gene, but with no DNA this cannot be confirmed. TRBV21-1 is tagged as a pseudogene. CDR3 length: 14 residues. The CDR3 spells CASSPSPGAGELFF.

The genes are TRBV19 and TRBJ1-5; absent DNA, TCRdb's TRBD1 call cannot be checked. CDR1 and CDR2 from the germline V gene are LNHDA and SQIVND (reference sequence). The CDR3 is 15 residues long. CDR3 loop: CASSTYDRGNQPQHF.

The CDR3: CASSLSRAGYNEQFF. The rearrangement joins TRBV7-3 to TRBJ2-1; the TRBD2 assignment by TCRdb is unverifiable without DNA. Germline V gene data show CDR1 as SGHTA and CDR2 as FQGTGA. The CDR3 spans 15 residues.

This chain connects TRBV25-1 to TRBJ1-1. Germline V lookup: CDR1 MGHDK, CDR2 SYGVNS. The CDR3 is 16 residues long. The CDR3 protein is CASSPIGRGVNTEAFF.

The rearrangement joins TRBV29-1 to TRBJ2-1; TCRdb lists TRBD1, though no DNA is available to test this call. This CDR3 is 14 amino acids long. Germline V gene sequence: CDR1 SQVTM, CDR2 ANQGSEA. The CDR3 sequence: CSVESTGARNEQFF.